Following are 11 T cell receptor beta chains from one sample sequenced in a study of cytomegalovirus exposure and HLA in healthy donors. The study ran its PCR with 60 Vbeta and 13 Jbeta primers. Libraries were prepared by immunoSEQ multiplex PCR; TCRdb keeps only in-frame clonotypes and omits some of them. The data contain around 200,000 clones, around 83% of them singletons. The sequenced sample consisted of PBMCs. The receptors were gathered from a woman in her forties or fifties in good health and CMV-seropositive.

This clone was seen more than once but under ten times. The V call is TRBV2, the J call TRBJ2-7; D is possibly TRBD2 (5 bases). The ends were cut back, 5 bases at V and 4 bases at J, with 15 bases in the middle. This CDR3 spans 14 amino acids. Germline assignment: CDR1 SNHLY and CDR2 FYNNEI. CDR3 residues: CASSRTVRGYEQYF. CDR3 DNA sequence: TGTGCCAGCAGTCGCACCGTTCGGGGTTACGAGCAGTACTTC.

The rearrangement joins TRBV10-3 to TRBJ2-5; 7 bases map to TRBD1. V lost 0 bases, J lost 5 bases, and 6 bases stayed unmatched. This CDR3 region has 15 residues. Germline CDR1 is ENHRY and CDR2 is SYGVKD. The CDR3 sequence: CAISESGGSGETQYF. CDR3 in DNA: TGTGCCATCAGTGAGTCAGGGGGCTCGGGGGAGACCCAGTACTTC.

The rearrangement uses TRBV21-1 and TRBJ1-2; TRBD1 reflects the table's D call only, with no check against the DNA. TRBV21-1 represents a pseudogene. The CDR3 sequence is 13 residues long. The CDR3 loop is CASSKDSTVGYTF. In DNA, the CDR3 is TGTGCCAGCAGCAAGGACAGCACTGTTGGCTACACCTTC.

This chain uses TRBV5-4 with TRBJ2-2; possible D gene TRBD2, 8 bases. Germline CDR1 is SGHNT and CDR2 is YYREEE (reference sequence). V was shortened by 4 bases and J by 6 bases, with 19 bases between the two germline ends. The CDR3 covers 16 residues. CDR3 sequence (DNA): TGTGCCAGCAGCGCGGGGGGACAGCGAGGTGCCGGGGAGCTGTTTTTT. It is translated as CASSAGGQRGAGELFF.

The genes are TRBV6-1 and TRBJ2-3, with D tentatively TRBD2 (6 bases). This CDR3 has 17 amino acids. The germline V gene encodes CDR1 MNHNS and CDR2 SASEGT. The V gene lost 0 bases and the J gene lost 0 bases, with 13 bases spanning the gap. The CDR3 protein is CASSEALWSGSTDTQYF. CDR3 coding DNA: TGTGCCAGCAGTGAAGCCCTGTGGAGCGGGAGCACAGATACGCAGTATTTT.

This chain links TRBV5-1 with TRBJ1-2; 7 bases agree with TRBD1. The germline V gene encodes CDR1 SGHRS and CDR2 YFSETQ. CDR3 length equals 13 residues. Unmatched junction bases numbered 0, after V lost 2 bases and J lost 2 bases. The CDR3 nucleotides read TGCGCCAGCAGCTTACAGGGGAACTATGGCTACACCTTC. Translated: CASSLQGNYGYTF.

This chain uses TRBV6-1 with TRBJ2-1, with 9 bases that match TRBD1. CDR1 and CDR2 (germline): MNHNS, SASEGT. The CDR3 consists of 14 residues. J lost 9 bases, V lost 8 bases, and 11 bases had no gene match. DNA for the CDR3: TGTGCCAGCTCGAACAGGGGGCAAGGGTTTGAGCAGTTCTTC. Its translation is CASSNRGQGFEQFF.

The CDR3 protein is CASSSHRIDMNTEAFF. CDR3 nucleotide sequence: TGCGCCAGCAGCTCTCACCGCATCGACATGAACACTGAAGCTTTCTTT. The gene calls are TRBV5-1 and TRBJ1-1, with no clear D. From germline, CDR1 is SGHRS and CDR2 YFSETQ. The CDR3 length is 16 residues. Trimming left V 3 bases short and J 0 bases short, with 15 bases between.

The V gene is TRBV19, the J gene TRBJ2-7, with D perhaps matching TRBD2 (6 bases). The CDR3 has 14 amino acids. Germline V CDR1 and CDR2: LNHDA, SQIVND (reference sequence). Deletions cut 5 bases from V and 0 bases from J, with 11 bases between. CDR3 residues: CASSSTGGSYEQYF. Written as DNA, the CDR3 is TGTGCCAGTAGTTCAACCGGGGGCTCCTACGAGCAGTACTTC. Together with reference TRBV19 and TRBJ2-7, the CDR3 gives the full variable domain: DGGITQSPKYLFRKEGQNVTLSCEQNLNHDAMYWYRQDPGQGLRLIYYSQIVNDFQKGDIAEGYSVSREKKESFPLTVTSAQKNPTAFYLCASSSTGGSYEQYFGPGTRLTVT.

This chain links TRBV7-6 with TRBJ2-3; 10 nucleotides line up with TRBD1. V was clipped by 4 bases and J by 6 bases; unmatched bases: 10. The CDR3 has 16 amino acids. CDR1 and CDR2 (germline): SGHVS, FNYEAQ. CDR3 sequence (DNA): TGTGCCAGCAGCTCAGGACGGACAGGGGGGACGGATACGCAGTATTTT. Translating gives CASSSGRTGGTDTQYF.

The chain uses TRBV28 and TRBJ1-3; D is undetermined. Trimming removed 2 bases at V and 9 bases at J, with 8 bases between. Germline V lookup: CDR1 MDHEN, CDR2 SYDVKM. The CDR3 has 12 amino acids. CDR3 in DNA: TGTGCCAGCAGTTTACCGGTTAGCACCATATATTTT. The encoded protein is CASSLPVSTIYF.